This T cell receptor (beta chain) was sequenced for a study of CD8 T cells in ankylosing spondylitis. Findings and limits, study-wide: Seemingly characteristic of ankylosing spondylitis blood was a TCR beta motif consisting of fewer than 10 highly homologous variants.

Concerning this clonotype: Antigen specificity is unknown.

After removal of 6 bases from V and 7 bases from J, the junction contained 12 bases not matched to a gene. This CDR3 contains 14 residues. Germline assignment: CDR1 MDHEN and CDR2 SYDVKM. For TCR beta, libraries came from quantitative 5'-RACE with molecular barcodes. TCRdb redid the calling of the 5' RACE reads with MiXCR, one entry per CDR3 protein. The sample records 100,000 to 150,000 distinct CDR3 sequences, over 15% being singletons. This sequence joins TRBV28 and TRBJ2-7, with 7 bases that match TRBD2. This sequence was found in a male donor with ankylosing spondylitis. Sequencing was carried out using blood, either unsorted or a sorted T cell fraction (not recorded which). The CDR3 protein is CASSPLGGSREQYF. The CDR3 DNA is TGTGCCAGCAGCCCCCTCGGCGGGAGTCGGGAGCAGTACTTC.